Following are 24 T cell receptor beta chains from one sample sequenced in a study of OX40 agonist ivuxolimab in advanced cancers. Clones were read by immunoSEQ multiplex PCR, and TCRdb kept only the in-frame ones, dropping some. The sample contains tens of thousands of clones, approximately 86% of which appear only once. The source was CD4+ or CD8+ T cells sorted from blood, collected in a trial of the OX40 agonist ivuxolimab. These receptors all come from an adult with an advanced solid tumor such as melanoma, head and neck, liver or kidney cancer.

This rearrangement joins TRBV19 to TRBJ1-1, with 10 bases that match TRBD1. The junction had 7 bases not matched to a gene; V was cut back by 8 bases and J by 1 base. Germline values: CDR1 LNHDA, CDR2 SQIVND (reference sequence). The CDR3 is 15 residues long. The CDR3 loop reads CASRDRGLSNTEAFF. DNA of the CDR3: TGTGCCAGTCGCGACAGGGGGCTTTCGAACACTGAAGCTTTCTTT.

The rearrangement uses TRBV5-1 and TRBJ1-3; no firm D call. From germline, CDR1 is SGHRS and CDR2 YFSETQ. V was pared by 0 bases and J by 0 bases, with 10 bases between. The CDR3 has 16 amino acids. CDR3 DNA: TGCGCCAGCAGCTTGGCCTCGGGCAGCTCTGGAAACACCATATATTTT. Translating gives CASSLASGSSGNTIYF.

The chain joins TRBV12-5 to TRBJ2-7; 8 nucleotides line up with TRBD1. In germline, CDR1 is LGHNT, CDR2 FRNRAP. This CDR3 has 15 amino acids. Unmatched junction bases numbered 5, after V lost 4 bases and J lost 0 bases. As DNA, the CDR3 is TGTGCTAGTGGTTGGAACAGGGGGATCTCCTACGAGCAGTACTTC. The encoded protein is CASGWNRGISYEQYF.

This chain joins TRBV30 and TRBJ2-7; D is unclear. V was shortened by 1 base and J by 2 bases, with 3 bases between the two germline ends. Germline CDR1 and CDR2: GTSNPN and SVGIG (reference sequence). This CDR3 is built from 11 residues. CDR3 DNA: TGTGCCTGGAGTGCGGCCTACGAGCAGTACTTC. Translated: CAWSAAYEQYF.

The chain is built from TRBV6-6 and TRBJ2-7, with D uncertain. Germline V gene data show CDR1 as MNHNY and CDR2 as SVGAGI (reference sequence). The ends were cut back, 2 bases at V and 5 bases at J, with 13 bases in the middle. The CDR3 length is 14 residues. CDR3 bases: TGTGCCAGCAGTTACGGGCAGTTTGTGGACGAGCAGTACTTC. It yields the protein CASSYGQFVDEQYF.

V and J are TRBV11-2 and TRBJ1-3, with D perhaps TRBD1 (5 bases). This CDR3 region has 14 residues. Trimming removed 4 bases at V and 2 bases at J, with 9 bases between. The germline CDR1 and CDR2 sequences are SGHAT and FQNNGV. CDR3 amino acids: CASSSRGTGNTIYF. The CDR3 DNA is TGTGCCAGCAGCTCCCGGGGGACTGGAAACACCATATATTTT.

This clone is a singleton in its sample. DNA for the CDR3: TGTGCCAGCAGTGAAGCAGGGTCCTGGCCCCGCCGGGGTTTGGAATGGCAGTACTTC. This encodes CASSEAGSWPRRGLEWQYF. The chain has TRBV2 and TRBJ2-7; TRBD2 might be the D (5 bases). Germline CDR1 and CDR2: SNHLY and FYNNEI. This CDR3 region has 19 residues. Trimming cost V 0 bases and J 9 bases, with 30 bases left between them.

The chain is built from TRBV6-1 and TRBJ1-5; the D is unclear. Per the germline V gene, CDR1 is MNHNS and CDR2 is SASEGT. Trimming stripped 7 bases from V and 5 bases from J, with 18 bases between. This CDR3 is 15 amino acids long. CDR3 sequence: CASTSELIPYQPQHF. CDR3 bases: TGTGCCAGCACGTCAGAGCTGATCCCTTATCAGCCCCAGCATTTT.

This clone showed up just a few times. The V gene is TRBV18, the J gene TRBJ1-1; D not certain. V lost 1 base, J lost 6 bases, and 15 bases lay in between. The CDR3 sequence is 15 residues long. Germline CDR1 and CDR2: KGHSH and LQKENI. CDR3 loop: CASSPRVDTKPEAFF. The CDR3 region has the DNA TGTGCCAGCTCACCACGGGTAGACACGAAACCTGAAGCTTTCTTT.

The J gene is TRBJ2-7, the V gene TRBV7-2, with D perhaps matching TRBD1 (6 bases). Germline V gene lookup returns CDR1 SGHTA and CDR2 FQGNSA. This CDR3 contains 17 residues. Trimming took 1 base from V and 0 from J, leaving 16 bases between them. The CDR3 reads CASSLVSGTLNSYEQYF. The CDR3 DNA reads TGTGCCAGCAGCTTAGTTTCCGGGACATTGAACTCCTACGAGCAGTACTTC. The entire variable domain, with the rest obtained from reference TRBV7-2 and TRBJ2-7, is as follows: GAGVSQSPSNKVTEKGKDVELRCDPISGHTALYWYRQSLGQGLEFLIYFQGNSAPDKSGLPSDRFSAERTGGSVSTLTIQRTQQEDSAVYLCASSLVSGTLNSYEQYFGPGTRLTVT.

This chain joins TRBV27 and TRBJ2-7; D is uncertain. The CDR3 totals 13 residues. V was pared by 2 bases and J by 3 bases, with 8 bases between. CDR1 and CDR2 from the germline V gene are MNHEY and SMNVEV (reference sequence). The DNA of the CDR3 is TGTGCCAGCAGTTTAGTACTTGGCTACGAGCAGTACTTC. Its translation: CASSLVLGYEQYF.

By proportion, this clone is medium-sized (0.01 to 0.1%). The chain links TRBV9 to TRBJ1-3; D gene ambiguous. V was trimmed by 0 bases and J by 4 bases, leaving 14 bases between them. The CDR3 length is 16 residues. Germline CDR1 reads SGDLS; CDR2 reads YYNGEE. The CDR3 protein is CASSVEDFLGGNTIYF. The CDR3 region has the DNA TGTGCCAGCAGCGTAGAGGACTTCCTGGGAGGAAACACCATATATTTT.

The V call is TRBV11-3, the J call TRBJ2-1, with 15 bases aligning to TRBD2. Germline CDR1 reads SGHNT; CDR2 reads YENEEA. After removal of 4 bases from V and 8 bases from J, the junction contained 3 bases not matched to a gene. This CDR3 is built from 15 residues. CDR3 in amino acids: CASSSGTSGGHEQFF. CDR3 sequence (DNA): TGTGCCAGCAGCTCCGGGACTAGCGGGGGGCATGAGCAGTTCTTC.

The chain recombines TRBV7-2 with TRBJ2-5; no clear D. The germline V gene encodes CDR1 SGHTA and CDR2 FQGNSA. Between the trimmed V and J ends, which lost 1 base and 5 bases, there was a span of 11 bases. The CDR3 covers 14 residues. The CDR3 reads CASSLGGPGETQYF. The CDR3 DNA sequence: TGTGCCAGCAGCTTAGGAGGCCCCGGGGAGACCCAGTACTTC.

This sequence joins TRBV6-6 and TRBJ1-2; D gene uncertain. The V gene's germline CDR1 is MNHNY and CDR2 SVGAGI (reference sequence). Trimming shortened V by 1 base and J by 4 bases, and 10 bases separated the two germline ends. The CDR3 has 14 amino acids. CDR3: CASSYYHQAYGYTF. CDR3 coding DNA: TGTGCCAGCAGTTACTACCATCAGGCCTATGGCTACACCTTC.

The gene calls are TRBV5-5 and TRBJ1-2; weak D call: TRBD1 (5 bases). Germline CDR1 and CDR2: SGHKS and YYEKEE (reference sequence). The CDR3 has 16 residues. V gave up 1 base and J gave up 0 bases, with 13 bases separating them. CDR3 DNA: TGTGCCAGCAGCTTGAGGTGGGGCGAGACTAACTATGGCTACACCTTC. Translating it yields CASSLRWGETNYGYTF.

This chain connects TRBV7-9 to TRBJ1-2, with 11 nucleotides matching TRBD1. This CDR3 comprises 16 residues. The germline V gene has CDR1 SEHNR and CDR2 FQNEAQ (reference sequence). V dropped 1 base and J dropped 7; count of bases not matched to a gene: 8. In DNA, the CDR3 is TGTGCCAGCAGCTTAGAATATGGACAGGGGGCGTCTGGCTACACCTTC. It translates to CASSLEYGQGASGYTF.

V and J are TRBV15 and TRBJ2-5; TRBD1 matches at 10 bases. This CDR3 comprises 15 residues. With V trimmed by 4 bases and J by 6 bases, 8 bases remained unmatched. The V gene's germline CDR1 is LNHNV and CDR2 YYDKDF (reference sequence). The CDR3 region has the DNA TGTGCCACCAGCAAAAACCGGGACAGGGGAAAGACCCAGTACTTC. Protein product: CATSKNRDRGKTQYF.

The genes are TRBV28 and TRBJ2-7; possibly TRBD2 for D (5 bases). Germline CDR1 reads MDHEN; CDR2 reads SYDVKM. V lost 6 bases, J lost 9 bases, and 18 bases lay in between. The CDR3 loop spans 13 amino acids. CDR3 nucleotide sequence: TGTGCCAGCAGGGAAGCTGGGAGTAGGGCGCAGTACTTC. Amino acid sequence: CASREAGSRAQYF. Variable domain in full (rest from reference TRBV28 and TRBJ2-7): DVKVTQSSRYLVKRTGEKVFLECVQDMDHENMFWYRQDPGLGLRLIYFSYDVKMKEKGDIPEGYSVSREKKERFSLILESASTNQTSMYLCASREAGSRAQYFGPGTRLTVT.

J is TRBJ1-2 and V is TRBV5-4; D ambiguous. CDR1 is SGHNT, CDR2 YYREEE, per germline (reference sequence). This CDR3 spans 16 amino acids. Trimming removed 7 bases from V and 0 bases from J, with 19 bases in between. The DNA for the CDR3 is TGTGCCAGCGTTCGGTTCCAAGACGCCGCTAACTATGGCTACACCTTC. Translation: CASVRFQDAANYGYTF.

The rearrangement joins TRBV19 to TRBJ2-2; 9 bases fit TRBD2. Looked up from germline, CDR1 is LNHDA and CDR2 is SQIVND (reference sequence). With V trimmed by 3 bases and J by 7 bases, 6 bases remained unmatched. The CDR3 totals 15 residues. The CDR3 nucleotides are TGTGCCAGTAGTATGGTAGCGGGAGCGGGCGGGGAGCTGTTTTTT. Amino acid sequence: CASSMVAGAGGELFF.

The chain couples TRBV7-8 to TRBJ2-5; D is unresolved. The J call may be mistaken, given a closer DNA end match to TRBJ2-7. There are 12 residues in the CDR3. CDR1 SGHVS and CDR2 FQNEAQ come from the germline V gene. The CDR3 sequence: CASSPSINEQYF. The CDR3 region has the DNA TGTGCCAGCAGCCCGTCTATCAACGAGCAGTACTTC.

V is TRBV29-1 and J is TRBJ1-1; D is possibly TRBD1 (6 bases). V was trimmed by 6 bases and J by 1 base, leaving 9 bases between them. The CDR3 length is 12 residues. Germline loops: CDR1 SQVTM, CDR2 ANQGSEA. The CDR3 spells CSVETGNTEAFF. CDR3 bases: TGCAGCGTAGAGACAGGGAACACTGAAGCTTTCTTT.

The rearrangement uses TRBV28 and TRBJ2-7, with 14 positions matching TRBD2. Germline V gene data show CDR1 as MDHEN and CDR2 as SYDVKM. The CDR3 is 17 amino acids. The J segment lost 6 bases and the V segment lost 3 bases, leaving 10 bases of the junction unmatched. This CDR3 is CASSFGTSGSGQTEQYF. The DNA for the CDR3 is TGTGCCAGCAGTTTTGGGACTAGCGGGAGCGGTCAAACCGAGCAGTACTTC.